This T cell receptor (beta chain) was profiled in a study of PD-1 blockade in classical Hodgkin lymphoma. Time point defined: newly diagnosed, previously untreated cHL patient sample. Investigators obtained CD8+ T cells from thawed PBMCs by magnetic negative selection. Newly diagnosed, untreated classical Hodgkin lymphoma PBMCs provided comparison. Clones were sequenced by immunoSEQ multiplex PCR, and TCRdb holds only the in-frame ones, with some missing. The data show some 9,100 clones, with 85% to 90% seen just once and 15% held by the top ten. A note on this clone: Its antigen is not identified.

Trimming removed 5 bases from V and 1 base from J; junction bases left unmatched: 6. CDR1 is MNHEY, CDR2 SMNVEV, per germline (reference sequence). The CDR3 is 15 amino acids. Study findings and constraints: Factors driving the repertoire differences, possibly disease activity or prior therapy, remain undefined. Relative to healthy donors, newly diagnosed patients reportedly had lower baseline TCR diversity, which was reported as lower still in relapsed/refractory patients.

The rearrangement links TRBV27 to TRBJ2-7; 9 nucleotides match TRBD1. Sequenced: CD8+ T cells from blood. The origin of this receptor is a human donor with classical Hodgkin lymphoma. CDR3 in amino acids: CASSRRGQGSYEQYF. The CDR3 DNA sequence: TGTGCCAGCAGTCGAAGGGGACAGGGTTCCTACGAGCAGTACTTC.